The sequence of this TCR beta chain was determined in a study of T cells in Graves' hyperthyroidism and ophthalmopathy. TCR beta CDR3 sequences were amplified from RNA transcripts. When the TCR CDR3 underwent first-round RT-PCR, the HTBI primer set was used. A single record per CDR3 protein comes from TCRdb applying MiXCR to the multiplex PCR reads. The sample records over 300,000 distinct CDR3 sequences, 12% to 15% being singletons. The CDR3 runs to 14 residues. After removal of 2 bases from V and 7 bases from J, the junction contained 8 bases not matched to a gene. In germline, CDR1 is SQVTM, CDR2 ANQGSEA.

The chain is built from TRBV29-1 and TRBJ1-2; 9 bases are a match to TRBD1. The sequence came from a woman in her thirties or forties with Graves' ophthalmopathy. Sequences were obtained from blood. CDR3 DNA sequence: TGCAGCGTTGAACAAGGGACAGGGTTAGTTGGCTACACCTTC. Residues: CSVEQGTGLVGYTF.